This entry is about one T cell receptor beta chain. The V and J ends lost 3 bases and 7 bases, in that order; junction bases with no gene match: 12. This CDR3 region has 19 residues. The germline gives CDR1 SGHVS, CDR2 FQNEAQ. This entry is derived from a study of technical replicates of blood from several donors. The assay was immunoSEQ multiplex PCR, and TCRdb's table has in-frame clones only and misses some. The data contain around 84,000 clones, almost 98% of them singletons. Sequenced material: T cells isolated from PBMCs. This receptor was taken from a human donor in good health. The chain recombines TRBV7-8 with TRBJ2-2; 15 bases map to TRBD2. The DNA for the CDR3 is TGTGCCAGCAGCTTGGGAGGCGGACTAGCGGGAGGGCCGAACGGGGAGCTGTTTTTT. It translates to CASSLGGGLAGGPNGELFF. The full variable domain, completed using reference TRBV7-8 and TRBJ2-2, is GAGVSQSPRYKVAKRGQDVALRCDPISGHVSLFWYQQALGQGPEFLTYFQNEAQLDKSGLPSDRFFAERPEGSVSTLKIQRTQQEDSAVYLCASSLGGGLAGGPNGELFFGEGSRLTVL.